Listed here are 20 T cell receptor beta chains from one sample, sequenced in a study of cytomegalovirus exposure and HLA in healthy donors. The primer mix had 60 Vbeta and 13 Jbeta primers. Measured with immunoSEQ multiplex PCR; TCRdb has only the in-frame clones, and not every one. The table shows roughly 180,000 clones, with 82% occurring only once. Sequenced material: PBMCs. All receptors come from a man between 35 and 55 years old in good health and CMV-seronegative.

The V gene is TRBV9, the J gene TRBJ2-1; the match to TRBD1 covers 7 bases. V shed 6 bases and J 7 bases; nucleotides not matched to a gene: 10. The CDR3 runs 14 residues. Germline assignment: CDR1 SGDLS and CDR2 YYNGEE. The CDR3 DNA reads as TGTGCCAGCACCGCGCGTGAGGGGGCGAATGAGCAGTTCTTC. Encoded protein: CASTAREGANEQFF.

The rearrangement uses TRBV28 and TRBJ2-7; no clear D gene. The V and J ends lost 5 bases and 3 bases respectively, with 17 bases between them. Germline CDR1 MDHEN, CDR2 SYDVKM. CDR3 length: 15 residues. CDR3 protein: CASSPREVVVYEQYF. The DNA for the CDR3 is TGTGCCAGCAGTCCACGTGAGGTTGTAGTCTACGAGCAGTACTTC. Combining the CDR3 with reference TRBV28 and TRBJ2-7 gives the whole variable domain DVKVTQSSRYLVKRTGEKVFLECVQDMDHENMFWYRQDPGLGLRLIYFSYDVKMKEKGDIPEGYSVSREKKERFSLILESASTNQTSMYLCASSPREVVVYEQYFGPGTRLTVT.

The chain has TRBV28 and TRBJ1-3, with TRBD1 identical over 7 bases. Germline CDR1 reads MDHEN; CDR2 reads SYDVKM. This CDR3 has 17 residues. The V and J ends lost 7 bases and 5 bases, in that order; junction bases with no gene match: 17. For the CDR3, the DNA is TGTGCCAGCACGCTGGGAGGATCAGGGGGATTCAGAAACACCATATATTTT. It translates to CASTLGGSGGFRNTIYF.

This clone was detected a few times. The rearrangement links TRBV5-5 to TRBJ2-7; 9 nucleotides align to TRBD2. Germline V gene sequence: CDR1 SGHKS, CDR2 YYEKEE (reference sequence). CDR3 length: 14 amino acids. V shed 7 bases and J 0 bases; nucleotides not matched to a gene: 5. The DNA of the CDR3 is TGTGCCAGCGACCCACTAGCGGGCTCCTACGAGCAGTACTTC. Translation gives CASDPLAGSYEQYF.

The V and J genes are TRBV19 and TRBJ1-1, with 8 nucleotides matching TRBD1. Germline V lookup: CDR1 LNHDA, CDR2 SQIVND (reference sequence). V dropped 6 bases and J dropped 4; count of bases not matched to a gene: 13. There are 16 residues in the CDR3. CDR3 amino acids: CASRTGDRGLRTEAFF. The CDR3 nucleotides read TGTGCCAGTAGGACGGGAGACAGGGGTCTCCGCACTGAAGCTTTCTTT.

V and J are TRBV9 and TRBJ1-1; D gene ambiguous. Trimming cost V 3 bases and J 7 bases, with 19 bases left between them. Germline V gene lookup returns CDR1 SGDLS and CDR2 YYNGEE. CDR3 length: 15 residues. The CDR3, as DNA: TGTGCCAGCAGCGCCGATGGAGGGAGAGGTTTTGAAGCTTTCTTT. Its protein product is CASSADGGRGFEAFF.

The V call is TRBV6-4, the J call TRBJ1-1; 8 nucleotides line up with TRBD1. Germline trimming cut 5 bases from V and 0 bases from J; bases unmatched to any gene: 11. This CDR3 is built from 17 residues. Per the germline V gene, CDR1 is MRHNA and CDR2 is SNTAGT. The CDR3 nucleotides read TGTGCCAGCAGTAAAACCGGGACAGGAGCCCTGAACACTGAAGCTTTCTTT. Protein product: CASSKTGTGALNTEAFF.

The chain combines TRBV5-6 with TRBJ1-2; a possible D gene is TRBD1 (5 bases). The length of the CDR3 is 12 residues. Trimming took 2 bases from V and 6 from J, leaving 8 bases between them. CDR1 and CDR2 (germline): SGHDT, YYEEEE. The CDR3 loop reads CASSLRGDGYTF. CDR3 in DNA: TGTGCCAGCAGCTTACGGGGGGATGGCTACACCTTC.

In this sample, this clone turned up once. The rearrangement uses TRBV7-8 and TRBJ2-4; perhaps TRBD2 as D (5 bases). Between the trimmed V and J ends, which lost 0 bases and 1 base, there was a span of 13 bases. The CDR3 contains 17 residues. Per germline, CDR1 SGHVS and CDR2 FQNEAQ. CDR3 in amino acids: CASSLAYRGQAKNIQYF. The CDR3, as DNA: TGTGCCAGCAGCTTAGCGTATAGAGGGCAGGCCAAAAACATTCAGTACTTC.

There are a few counts of this clone. The chain combines TRBV21-1 with TRBJ1-1; TRBD1, as called in the table, went unchecked against the DNA. TRBV21-1 is a pseudogene locus. CDR3 length: 17 amino acids. In DNA, the CDR3 is TGTGCCAGCAGCAAAGCGTATGGGACAAGAATGAACACTGAAGCTTTCTTT. This encodes CASSKAYGTRMNTEAFF.

The chain uses TRBV5-1 and TRBJ2-5, with D possibly being TRBD2 (5 bases). Trimming removed 4 bases at V and 5 bases at J, with 12 bases between. The CDR3 is made up of 13 amino acids. Germline V gene lookup returns CDR1 SGHRS and CDR2 YFSETQ. This chain's CDR3 is CASSRGLQETQYF. The CDR3 nucleotides are TGCGCCAGCAGCCGAGGGCTGCAGGAGACCCAGTACTTC.

The J gene is TRBJ1-1, the V gene TRBV28, with D perhaps TRBD1 (5 bases). Between the trimmed V and J ends, which lost 8 bases and 1 base, there was a span of 14 bases. Germline assignment: CDR1 MDHEN and CDR2 SYDVKM. The CDR3 contains 14 residues. For the CDR3, the DNA is TGTGCCAGCGGCGAGGAGCAGGGGAACACTGAAGCTTTCTTT. Its protein is CASGEEQGNTEAFF.

The chain uses TRBV11-2 and TRBJ1-1, with 12 nucleotides matching TRBD1. The CDR3 covers 15 residues. Germline V gene lookup returns CDR1 SGHAT and CDR2 FQNNGV. The junction had 7 bases not matched to a gene; V was cut back by 4 bases and J by 7 bases. The CDR3 reads CASSSGQGALGEAFF. The CDR3, as DNA: TGTGCCAGCAGCTCGGGACAGGGGGCTTTAGGTGAAGCTTTCTTT.

The table lists this clone with a count of one. The rearrangement uses TRBV28 and TRBJ1-6; D unclear. The length of the CDR3 is 14 residues. Trimming removed 5 bases from V and 14 bases from J, with 19 bases in between. Germline CDR1 reads MDHEN; CDR2 reads SYDVKM. Here the CDR3 DNA reads TGTGCCAGCAGTGGAGCGGCCACATTCACGGCCCTCCACTTT. Its protein product is CASSGAATFTALHF.

This chain uses TRBV6-6 with TRBJ1-5; 7 bases are shared with TRBD1. Germline V CDR1 and CDR2: MNHNY, SVGAGI (reference sequence). After removal of 4 bases from V and 5 bases from J, the junction contained 5 bases not matched to a gene. The CDR3 length is 14 residues. Here the CDR3 reads CASSFGQADQPQHF. The CDR3 coding sequence is TGTGCCAGCAGTTTTGGACAGGCCGATCAGCCCCAGCATTTT.

Ten or more counts support this clone. The chain recombines TRBV6-1 with TRBJ2-7, with a tentative D call TRBD2 (6 bases). The CDR3 has 13 amino acids. Per germline, CDR1 MNHNS and CDR2 SASEGT. With 10 bases removed from V and 2 bases from J, the gap between germline ends came to 15 bases. The chain's CDR3 is CATGVTPTYEQYF. The CDR3 coding sequence is TGTGCCACGGGGGTAACCCCGACCTACGAGCAGTACTTC.

The chain employs TRBV5-1 and TRBJ1-2, with 7 bases that match TRBD1. Germline V gene lookup returns CDR1 SGHRS and CDR2 YFSETQ. The CDR3 sequence is 16 residues long. V lost 0 bases to trimming and J lost 1 base; unmatched junction nucleotides: 6. The CDR3: CASSLEAGGLNYGYTF. The CDR3 region has the DNA TGCGCCAGCAGCTTGGAGGCAGGGGGACTTAACTATGGCTACACCTTC.

The chain links TRBV18 to TRBJ2-3, with D possibly matching TRBD1 (5 bases). The V end was cut by 2 bases, the J end by 1 base, with 10 bases between. The CDR3 totals 15 residues. Germline V gene data show CDR1 as KGHSH and CDR2 as LQKENI. The CDR3 loop reads CASSPMTEGTDTQYF. In nucleotides, the CDR3 is TGTGCCAGCTCACCAATGACAGAAGGCACAGATACGCAGTATTTT.

This rearrangement joins TRBV28 to TRBJ2-5; 8 bases are a match to TRBD1. Germline CDR1 reads MDHEN; CDR2 reads SYDVKM. V gave up 2 bases and J gave up 5 bases; unmatched junction bases: 1. This CDR3 contains 13 residues. The CDR3 here is CASSLQGAETQYF. CDR3 DNA sequence: TGTGCCAGCAGTTTACAGGGGGCGGAGACCCAGTACTTC.

The J gene is TRBJ1-1, the V gene TRBV28, with D perhaps matching TRBD1 (5 bases). In germline, CDR1 is MDHEN, CDR2 SYDVKM. V was cut by 8 bases and J by 0 bases, with 10 bases left in between. This CDR3 comprises 13 residues. CDR3 amino acids: CASSRTLNTEAFF. The DNA for the CDR3 is TGTGCCAGCTCTAGGACACTGAACACTGAAGCTTTCTTT.